This T cell receptor beta chain originates from a study of CD4 T cells in relation to SARS-CoV-2 and coronaviruses. Study in general: ViraFEST: approximately 10-day antigen culture of PBMCs, then TCR beta CDR3 sequencing.

This clone was picked up one time. Its cognate antigen is unknown. CD4+ T cells from unexposed donors were obtained before the COVID-19 pandemic (2011-2018). CD4+ T cells were isolated from the cells after around 9 days of culture. As cell numbers allowed, unexposed-donor CD4+ T cells faced SARS-CoV-2 S/N and four cold-coronavirus spikes. Whole-study results and caveats: No crossreactivity against non-spike viral proteins was tested here.

V was pared by 4 bases and J by 1 base, with 7 bases between. This CDR3 comprises 14 residues. Germline CDR1 and CDR2: KGHDR and SFDVKD. Clones were read by immunoSEQ multiplex PCR, and TCRdb kept only the in-frame ones, dropping some. The table includes about 21,000 clones, more than 65% detected once. The chain has TRBV24-1 and TRBJ1-5; D may be TRBD1 (5 bases). The sequence derives from a human donor in good health. The sequenced sample was CD4+ T cells from PBMCs, cultured in vitro. In DNA, the CDR3 is TGTGCCACCAGTGAGGGGACCAGCAATCAGCCCCAGCATTTT. Protein: CATSEGTSNQPQHF.